A single sample gave rise to the 23 T cell receptor beta chains below, sequenced in a study of blood T cell repertoires in COVID-19. Here immunoSEQ multiplex PCR was the method, and the copy in TCRdb shows in-frame clones only, minus some. The sample lists tens of thousands of clones, roughly 91% occurring once. The sample comprised peripheral blood. The receptors here all came from a woman between 50 and 59 years old in a cohort sampled during active COVID-19.

The chain joins TRBV7-2 to TRBJ2-1, with D possibly being TRBD2 (6 bases). Germline CDR1 reads SGHTA; CDR2 reads FQGNSA. The CDR3 length is 13 residues. V was clipped by 5 bases and J by 8 bases, with 13 bases between them. The CDR3 here is CASSRLVIDEQFF. Written as DNA, the CDR3 is TGTGCCAGCAGCCGACTAGTAATCGATGAGCAGTTCTTC.

V is TRBV5-1 and J is TRBJ2-3, with 8 nucleotides matching TRBD2. The V segment lost 4 bases and the J segment 4 bases; nucleotides outside the gene matches: 5. The CDR3 runs 14 residues. Germline V gene lookup returns CDR1 SGHRS and CDR2 YFSETQ. CDR3 DNA sequence: TGCGCCAGCAGCGTCGGCGGGGGGCCAGATACGCAGTATTTT. This sequence encodes CASSVGGGPDTQYF.

This clone was seen just once. The gene calls are TRBV6-1 and TRBJ1-2, with TRBD1 matching 10 bases. CDR1 and CDR2 from the germline V gene are MNHNS and SASEGT. J lost 6 bases, V lost 1 base, and 8 bases had no gene match. The CDR3 loop spans 16 amino acids. CDR3 loop: CASSEVRGDRGDGYTF. The DNA for the CDR3 is TGTGCCAGCAGTGAAGTGAGGGGGGACAGGGGCGATGGCTACACCTTC.

The chain recombines TRBV7-3 with TRBJ1-6; 8 bases are shared with TRBD1. From germline, CDR1 is SGHTA and CDR2 FQGTGA. Trimming at V came to 4 bases and at J to 9 bases, leaving 8 bases not matched to a gene. CDR3 size: 15 residues. The DNA for the CDR3 is TGTGCCAGCAGCTCTCAGGGGGCGCGGAGTTCACCCCTCCACTTT. It translates to CASSSQGARSSPLHF.

The V call is TRBV4-1, the J call TRBJ2-1, with D tentatively TRBD2 (6 bases). The CDR3 has 17 amino acids. The germline V and J ends were trimmed by 3 bases and 7 bases, with 22 bases remaining between them. Germline CDR1 and CDR2: MGHRA and YSYEKL. CDR3 in DNA: TGCGCCAGCAGCCAGGGCGGGGCCCGCGGGGCCATTAATGAGCAGTTCTTC. It encodes CASSQGGARGAINEQFF.

The chain links TRBV13 to TRBJ2-3, with D uncertain. V lost 5 bases and J lost 4, with 13 bases in between. There are 14 residues in the CDR3. Germline-derived CDR1 and CDR2 are PRHDT and FYEKMQ (reference sequence). The CDR3 is CASSQRNGPDTQYF. The CDR3 DNA sequence: TGTGCCAGCAGCCAGAGGAATGGCCCAGATACGCAGTATTTT.

The chain links TRBV19 to TRBJ2-3; D remains ambiguous. Trimming pared 8 bases from V and 5 bases from J, leaving 14 bases between. There are 13 residues in the CDR3. Germline CDR1 LNHDA, CDR2 SQIVND (reference sequence). CDR3 coding DNA: TGTGCCAGTCGGCTTAGGAGCCGAGATACGCAGTATTTT. It yields the protein CASRLRSRDTQYF.

The chain recombines TRBV6-1 with TRBJ1-2, with D maybe TRBD1 (5 bases). CDR1 MNHNS and CDR2 SASEGT come from the germline V gene. Trimming pared 2 bases from V and 6 bases from J, leaving 34 bases between. This CDR3 region has 21 residues. CDR3: CASSEYGGRRVDPAKAHGYTF. CDR3 DNA sequence: TGTGCCAGCAGTGAATACGGGGGTAGGCGTGTTGATCCCGCAAAAGCCCATGGCTACACCTTC.

V usage is TRBV2 and J usage is TRBJ1-1; D not certain. The CDR3 sequence is 14 residues long. Per the germline V gene, CDR1 is SNHLY and CDR2 is FYNNEI. Trimming cost V 5 bases and J 6 bases, with 16 bases left between them. The chain's CDR3 is CASSYTERESEAFF. The CDR3 DNA sequence: TGTGCCAGCAGTTATACAGAACGGGAGTCTGAAGCTTTCTTT.

The rearrangement joins TRBV5-4 to TRBJ2-3; maybe TRBD2 (6 bases). The germline V gene encodes CDR1 SGHNT and CDR2 YYREEE (reference sequence). This CDR3 is 13 amino acids long. Trimming took off 0 bases at V and 9 bases at J, with 11 bases between the two ends. The CDR3 here is CASSLASRETQYF. The CDR3 region has the DNA TGTGCCAGCAGCTTGGCTTCCCGGGAGACGCAGTATTTT. Supplemented by reference TRBV5-4 and TRBJ2-3, the full variable domain reads ETGVTQSPTHLIKTRGQQVTLRCSSQSGHNTVSWYQQALGQGPQFIFQYYREEENGRGNFPPRFSGLQFPNYSSELNVNALELDDSALYLCASSLASRETQYFGPGTRLTVL.

The chain recombines TRBV14 with TRBJ1-4; 12 bases align to TRBD1. Trimming at V came to 4 bases and at J to 5 bases, leaving 11 bases not matched to a gene. Germline-derived CDR1 and CDR2 are SGHDN and FVKESK. The CDR3 has 18 residues. CDR3 sequence reads: CASSPRDRGHFPNEKLFF. In DNA, the CDR3 is TGTGCCAGCAGCCCCCGGGACAGGGGGCATTTTCCCAATGAAAAACTGTTTTTT.

V gene TRBV7-3 combines with J gene TRBJ2-3; D is possibly TRBD1 (6 bases). The CDR3 is made up of 12 amino acids. Germline CDR1 is SGHTA and CDR2 is FQGTGA. V was pared by 8 bases and J by 8 bases, with 14 bases between. This chain's CDR3 is CASSGDRSTQYF. CDR3 DNA: TGTGCCAGCTCAGGGGATCGGTCTACGCAGTATTTT.

The chain links TRBV5-1 to TRBJ2-5; 7 bases fit TRBD1. CDR3 length: 12 residues. V dropped 4 bases and J dropped 5; count of bases not matched to a gene: 2. Germline lookup yields CDR1 SGHRS and CDR2 YFSETQ. CDR3 bases: TGCGCCAGCAGCGAACAGGGGGAGACCCAGTACTTC. It specifies CASSEQGETQYF.

The chain carries TRBV4-1 and TRBJ1-1; unclear D gene. The CDR3 is 17 residues long. Trimming shortened V by 1 base and J by 2 bases, and 17 bases separated the two germline ends. Germline CDR1 is MGHRA and CDR2 is YSYEKL. CDR3 bases: TGCGCCAGCAGCCAAGCCGAGGCGGGCATAGTTAACACTGAAGCTTTCTTT. Translation gives CASSQAEAGIVNTEAFF.

V is TRBV6-5 and J is TRBJ2-7; 8 bases match TRBD1. Germline V lookup: CDR1 MNHEY, CDR2 SVGAGI. There are 14 residues in the CDR3. The ends lost 4 bases at V and 7 bases at J; junction bases unmatched: 9. The CDR3 DNA reads TGTGCCAGCAGTTCCGACTACAGGGGGAGGGAGCAGTACTTC. Translation gives CASSSDYRGREQYF.

The chain uses TRBV21-1 and TRBJ2-1; the table's D call, TRBD2, was not checked against the DNA. TRBV21-1 is deemed a pseudogene. There are 14 residues in the CDR3. The CDR3 reads CASSPAGGSDEQFF. The CDR3, as DNA: TGTGCCAGCAGTCCAGCGGGGGGGAGCGATGAGCAGTTCTTC.

The chain is built from TRBV5-1 and TRBJ2-5, with 7 bases that match TRBD2. Germline V CDR1 and CDR2: SGHRS, YFSETQ. This CDR3 comprises 15 residues. V shed 7 bases, J shed 5 bases, and the junction held 14 bases outside the gene matches. The CDR3, as DNA: TGCGCCAGCGCTACCATGGGCCGGGGGGAGGAGACCCAGTACTTC. Amino acid sequence: CASATMGRGEETQYF.

This clone was found a few times. The V gene is TRBV27, the J gene TRBJ2-7; maybe TRBD1 (5 bases). V lost 2 bases and J 1 base, leaving 12 bases between the germline ends. The germline gives CDR1 MNHEY, CDR2 SMNVEV (reference sequence). The CDR3 contains 15 residues. The CDR3 bases are TGTGCCAGCAGTTTAAGCACAGGTGTTTCCTACGAGCAGTACTTC. Translation gives CASSLSTGVSYEQYF.

This clone has only one observation. The gene calls are TRBV6-6 and TRBJ1-2, with D perhaps TRBD1 (5 bases). Trimming removed 2 bases from V and 1 base from J, with 8 bases in between. This CDR3 is 14 amino acids long. CDR1 is MNHNY and CDR2 is SVGAGI in the germline V gene (reference sequence). The CDR3 protein is CASSYDSYNYGYTF. The CDR3 region has the DNA TGTGCCAGCAGTTACGACAGCTATAACTATGGCTACACCTTC.

V gene TRBV5-4 combines with J gene TRBJ1-3; D is uncertain. This CDR3 is 16 amino acids long. V lost 4 bases and J lost 0, with 14 bases in between. The germline V gene has CDR1 SGHNT and CDR2 YYREEE (reference sequence). CDR3 DNA sequence: TGTGCCAGCAGCCGGGAGTACCAAGGCTCTGGAAACACCATATATTTT. It codes for CASSREYQGSGNTIYF.

The gene calls are TRBV28 and TRBJ2-2; D is perhaps TRBD1 (6 bases). The CDR3 is 16 residues long. CDR1 is MDHEN, CDR2 SYDVKM, per germline. Trimming pared 3 bases from V and 5 bases from J, leaving 16 bases between. CDR3 sequence: CASSFLYGQSTGELFF. In nucleotides, the CDR3 is TGTGCCAGCAGTTTTCTGTACGGACAGTCAACCGGGGAGCTGTTTTTT.

The gene calls are TRBV18 and TRBJ1-1, with D tentatively TRBD1 (5 bases). Germline assignment: CDR1 KGHSH and CDR2 LQKENI. The V end lost 6 bases, the J end lost 1 base, and 9 bases lay between the germline ends. The CDR3 is 13 residues long. CDR3 in DNA: TGTGCCAGCTCTCCAGGGCGGAACACTGAAGCTTTCTTT. This gives the protein CASSPGRNTEAFF.

V and J are TRBV10-3 and TRBJ1-1; D possibly corresponds to TRBD1 (6 bases). CDR1 is ENHRY, CDR2 SYGVKD, per germline. The CDR3 has 12 amino acids. Trimming left V 6 bases short and J 1 base short, with 6 bases between. In DNA, the CDR3 is TGTGCCATCAGGGGACAGAACACTGAAGCTTTCTTT. This sequence encodes CAIRGQNTEAFF.